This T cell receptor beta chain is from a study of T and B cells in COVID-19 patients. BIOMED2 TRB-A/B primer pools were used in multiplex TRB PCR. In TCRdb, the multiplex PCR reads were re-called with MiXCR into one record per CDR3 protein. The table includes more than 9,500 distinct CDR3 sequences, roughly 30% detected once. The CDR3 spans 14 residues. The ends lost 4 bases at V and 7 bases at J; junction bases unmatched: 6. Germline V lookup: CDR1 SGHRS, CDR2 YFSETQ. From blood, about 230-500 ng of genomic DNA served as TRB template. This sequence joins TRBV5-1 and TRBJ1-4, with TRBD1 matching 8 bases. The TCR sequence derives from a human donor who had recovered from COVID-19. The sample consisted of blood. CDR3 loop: CASSPGQGGEKLFF. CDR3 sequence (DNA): TGCGCCAGCAGCCCAGGACAGGGAGGTGAAAAACTGTTTTTT.